Listed here are 10 T cell receptor beta chains from one sample, sequenced in a study of T cell responses to AZD1222 COVID-19 vaccine (dated by TCRdb to the early 2020s). The time point label here, explained by the study, means: about 28 days (+/-7) after the second vaccine dose. The library was prepared using the immunoSEQ multiplex PCR assay. The immuneACCESS repertoire file appears here via TCRdb, limited to in-frame rearrangements. These files lack a portion of the clones; in checked studies, under half of the deficit traces to unresolved V genes, and the cause of the others is not known. The sample yields roughly 140,000 clones; approximately 91% were counted once. The ten largest make up roughly 1.6% of the sample. Source: peripheral blood, taken 28 days after the second AZD1222 dose. The source is an adult who received the AZD1222 COVID-19 vaccine.

The chain couples TRBV19 to TRBJ2-7, with D perhaps assigned TRBD1 or TRBD2 (5 bases each). Germline values: CDR1 LNHDA, CDR2 SQIVND (reference sequence). The V end lost 9 bases, the J end lost 0 bases, and 15 bases lay between the germline ends. CDR3 length: 14 residues. The CDR3 loop is CASETGTGSYEQYF. The CDR3 DNA reads as TGTGCCAGCGAAACCGGGACGGGCTCCTACGAGCAGTACTTC.

The V and J genes are TRBV30 and TRBJ1-5, with D perhaps TRBD1 (5 bases). In germline, CDR1 is GTSNPN, CDR2 SVGIG (reference sequence). This CDR3 contains 14 residues. Trimming took off 0 bases at V and 7 bases at J, with 13 bases between the two ends. The CDR3 bases are TGTGCCTGGAGTGTACGTGGGACTAGGCAGCCCCAGCATTTT. Protein: CAWSVRGTRQPQHF.

V gene TRBV3-1 (or the pseudogene TRBV3-2) combines with J gene TRBJ2-1; 9 bases are shared with TRBD2. Losses at the gene ends were 3 bases for V and 8 bases for J; bases not matched to a gene: 8. The CDR3 runs to 15 residues. Germline CDR1 reads LGHDT; CDR2 reads YNNKEL (reference sequence). The CDR3 loop is CASSHGGLASHEQFF. CDR3 DNA: TGTGCCAGCAGCCATGGGGGACTAGCATCCCATGAGCAGTTCTTC.

The rearrangement uses TRBV2 and TRBJ2-5, with a possible D match to TRBD1 (5 bases). With 5 bases removed from V and 5 bases from J, the gap between germline ends came to 15 bases. Germline V gene sequence: CDR1 SNHLY, CDR2 FYNNEI. CDR3 size: 14 residues. The CDR3 DNA reads as TGTGCCAGCAGTATAGTAGGGGTAAGGGAGACCCAGTACTTC. It specifies CASSIVGVRETQYF.

The J gene is TRBJ1-1, the V gene TRBV6-5; possibly TRBD1 for D (6 bases). The germline V and J ends were trimmed by 7 bases and 4 bases, with 19 bases remaining between them. In germline, CDR1 is MNHEY, CDR2 SVGAGI. CDR3 length equals 15 residues. CDR3 region: CASTRIQGAGTEAFF. The CDR3 region has the DNA TGTGCCAGCACCAGAATACAGGGCGCGGGCACTGAAGCTTTCTTT.

DNA of the CDR3: TGTGCCAGCAGAAAACAGGGAAGTAGCGGCAATCAGCCCCAGCATTTT. Translating it yields CASRKQGSSGNQPQHF. This sequence joins TRBV19 and TRBJ1-5; D possibly corresponds to TRBD1 (6 bases). Germline V CDR1 and CDR2: LNHDA, SQIVND (reference sequence). The CDR3 spans 16 residues. V was shortened by 9 bases and J by 2 bases, with 20 bases between the two germline ends.

This clone was seen just once. Here the CDR3 DNA reads TGTGCCAGAAGCTTAGCTTCGACAGGGGGGCTAGACACTGAAGCTTTCTTT. Protein product: CARSLASTGGLDTEAFF. The genes are TRBV7-5 and TRBJ1-1; the table's D call of TRBD1 was not tested on the DNA. TRBV7-5 is a pseudogene. The CDR3 is 17 residues long.

This chain joins TRBV4-2 and TRBJ1-1; D possibly corresponds to TRBD1 (5 bases). This CDR3 contains 15 residues. Trimming removed 0 bases at V and 4 bases at J, with 12 bases between. The germline V gene encodes CDR1 LGHNA and CDR2 YNFKEQ. CDR3 in DNA: TGTGCCAGCAGCCAAGATACGGGAAGGGGCACTGAAGCTTTCTTT. This gives the protein CASSQDTGRGTEAFF.

The chain carries TRBV28 and TRBJ1-2; weak D call: TRBD1 (5 bases). The CDR3 has 12 residues. CDR1 MDHEN and CDR2 SYDVKM come from the germline V gene. The ends were cut back, 4 bases at V and 13 bases at J, with 16 bases in the middle. CDR3 sequence: CASSSEQARRTF. DNA of the CDR3: TGTGCCAGCAGTTCTGAACAGGCTCGGCGCACCTTC.

This sequence joins TRBV6-4 and TRBJ1-2, with TRBD1 matching over 7 bases. Trimming cost V 3 bases and J 4 bases; bases outside gene matches: 5. Germline CDR1 reads MRHNA; CDR2 reads SNTAGT. The CDR3 has 14 residues. The DNA of the CDR3 is TGTGCCAGCAGTGAGACAGGGACGAGCTATGGCTACACCTTC. Residues: CASSETGTSYGYTF.